This TCR beta chain was recovered during a study of blood T cell repertoires in COVID-19. The protocol was immunoSEQ multiplex PCR, while the TCRdb copy is restricted to in-frame clones and leaves out a portion. The table shows around 70,000 clones, with approximately 80% occurring only once. CDR1 and CDR2 from the germline V gene are ENHRY and SYGVKD. The germline V and J ends were trimmed by 6 bases and 1 base, with 12 bases remaining between them. The CDR3 has 14 residues. Sequencing used peripheral blood. The origin of this receptor is a man between 45 and 60 years old with COVID-19, enrolled during active disease. This sequence joins TRBV10-3 and TRBJ1-1; D call uncertain. CDR3 region: CAIRSGVGNTEAFF. CDR3 bases: TGTGCCATCAGAAGCGGAGTAGGGAACACTGAAGCTTTCTTT.